This T cell receptor beta chain was recovered during a study of T cell changes during pregnancy in multiple sclerosis. The protocol was immunoSEQ multiplex PCR, while the TCRdb copy is restricted to in-frame clones and leaves out a portion. Here the sample spans roughly 43,000 clones, just over 90% being singletons. V was pared by 7 bases and J by 6 bases, with 11 bases of the junction left unmatched. Germline CDR1 and CDR2: LNHDA and SQIVND (reference sequence). This CDR3 spans 15 amino acids. The source is a female donor with multiple sclerosis, enrolled in a pregnancy study. V gene TRBV19 combines with J gene TRBJ2-2; 7 nucleotides align to TRBD2. The input for sequencing was CD4+ T cells from peripheral blood mononuclear cells, taken in the third trimester of pregnancy. This CDR3 is CASIAGRRGAGELFF. In DNA, the CDR3 is TGTGCCAGTATAGCGGGCCGTCGGGGGGCCGGGGAGCTGTTTTTT.